The 16 T cell receptor beta chains below come from one sample, sequenced in a study of cytomegalovirus exposure and HLA in healthy donors. PCR employed 60 Vbeta and 13 Jbeta primers. Sequencing was performed with immunoSEQ multiplex PCR; in TCRdb, only in-frame clones are kept and a portion is missing. Among roughly 140,000 clones listed, 70% to 75% were seen once. The sequencing input was PBMCs. These TCRs come from a woman in her twenties or thirties in good health and CMV-seronegative.

The CDR3 spells CASAGGTNEKLFF. In nucleotides, the CDR3 is TGTGCCAGCGCAGGGGGAACTAATGAAAAACTGTTTTTT. This chain joins TRBV25-1 and TRBJ1-4; 7 bases line up with TRBD1. The length of the CDR3 is 13 residues. The trim removed 8 bases at V and 1 base at J, leaving 1 base unmatched. The V gene's germline CDR1 is MGHDK and CDR2 SYGVNS.

The chain uses TRBV7-6 and TRBJ1-1; tentatively, D is TRBD1 (6 bases). Germline CDR1 and CDR2: SGHVS and FNYEAQ. V lost 3 bases and J lost 4, with 12 bases in between. The CDR3 is 14 residues long. The CDR3 coding sequence is TGTGCCAGCAGCTTTGGGGGCAGCGGCACTGAAGCTTTCTTT. Its translation: CASSFGGSGTEAFF. Looking up the rest from reference TRBV7-6 and TRBJ1-1 gives the full variable domain: GAGVSQSPRYKVTKRGQDVALRCDPISGHVSLYWYRQALGQGPEFLTYFNYEAQQDKSGLPNDRFSAERPEGSISTLTIQRTEQRDSAMYRCASSFGGSGTEAFFGQGTRLTVV.

The chain employs TRBV19 and TRBJ2-7; 9 bases line up with TRBD1. Losses at the gene ends were 3 bases for V and 5 bases for J; bases not matched to a gene: 23. The CDR3 is 20 amino acids. Germline assignment: CDR1 LNHDA and CDR2 SQIVND (reference sequence). The CDR3 DNA sequence: TGTGCCAGTAGTATTAGACGAGTTTACGGGTGGGGACAGGGCGGGGACGAGCAGTACGTC. Its translation: CASSIRRVYGWGQGGDEQYV.

The rearrangement joins TRBV21-1 to TRBJ2-3; TRBD1, the table's D call, lacks a check against the DNA. TRBV21-1 is marked as a pseudogene. This CDR3 has 14 residues. The CDR3 protein is CASSNRVSADTQYF. The CDR3 DNA is TGTGCCAGCAGCAACAGGGTGTCCGCAGATACGCAGTATTTT.

The chain links TRBV4-1 to TRBJ1-5, with TRBD1 matching 9 bases. Germline V gives CDR1 MGHRA, CDR2 YSYEKL. The CDR3 runs to 13 residues. Germline trimming cut 8 bases from V and 6 bases from J; bases unmatched to any gene: 5. This CDR3 reads CASGRQGGQPQHF. The CDR3 DNA sequence: TGCGCCAGCGGACGACAGGGGGGTCAGCCCCAGCATTTT.

The chain joins TRBV11-3 to TRBJ2-1; a weak D match, TRBD1 (5 bases). The germline CDR1 and CDR2 sequences are SGHNT and YENEEA. The V end was cut by 1 base, the J end by 6 bases, with 13 bases between. This CDR3 comprises 15 residues. CDR3 loop: CASSLGQTLGNEQFF. The CDR3 nucleotides read TGTGCCAGCAGCTTAGGACAGACCCTAGGCAATGAGCAGTTCTTC.

This clone has only one observation. Its ends do not fully match the called genes, so a read error is possible. The chain couples TRBV7-4 to TRBJ2-2, with 7 bases matching TRBD1. The length of the CDR3 is 16 residues. Germline V CDR1 and CDR2: SGHVT, SQSDAQ. CDR3 sequence reads: CASSLGPGGKSRGAVF. The DNA for the CDR3 is TGTGCCAGCAGCTTAGGCCCAGGGGGTAAATCCCGGGGAGCTGTTTTT.

This sequence joins TRBV7-9 and TRBJ2-6; D is uncertain. The CDR3 runs to 15 residues. The V end was cut by 5 bases, the J end by 3 bases, with 11 bases between. CDR1 is SEHNR and CDR2 is FQNEAQ in the germline V gene (reference sequence). The CDR3, as DNA: TGTGCCAGCAGCGGCCGACTTGGTGGGGCCAACGTCCTGACTTTC. It is translated as CASSGRLGGANVLTF.

The CDR3 nucleotides read TGTGCCAGCTCGAGGCCAGCGGGAGACTCCAATGAGCAGTTCTTC. Protein: CASSRPAGDSNEQFF. The chain combines TRBV28 with TRBJ2-1; 8 nucleotides match TRBD2. The CDR3 totals 15 residues. Germline V gene lookup returns CDR1 MDHEN and CDR2 SYDVKM. V lost 8 bases and J lost 6; bases outside the gene matches: 12.

This CDR3 reads CASPGTGLIHGYTF. In DNA form, the CDR3 reads TGTGCCAGCCCCGGGACAGGCCTTATACATGGCTACACCTTC. The chain joins TRBV28 to TRBJ1-2, with 8 bases matching TRBD1. CDR3 length: 14 residues. CDR1 MDHEN and CDR2 SYDVKM come from the germline V gene. The J segment lost 6 bases and the V segment lost 8 bases, leaving 11 bases of the junction unmatched.

This clone has only a few counts. The chain is built from TRBV20-1 and TRBJ2-3; D is ambiguous. The CDR3 sequence is 10 residues long. Trimming removed 6 bases at V and 3 bases at J, with 4 bases between. Germline V gene sequence: CDR1 DFQATT, CDR2 SNEGSKA (reference sequence). The CDR3 here is CSAGTDTQYF. CDR3 nucleotides: TGCAGTGCCGGGACAGATACGCAGTATTTT.

The genes are TRBV2 and TRBJ2-3, with a weak D call TRBD2 (6 bases). Looked up from germline, CDR1 is SNHLY and CDR2 is FYNNEI. This CDR3 spans 16 amino acids. The V and J ends lost 6 bases and 2 bases respectively, with 18 bases between them. The CDR3 protein is CASSPPDGRATDTQYF. The CDR3 DNA follows: TGTGCCAGCAGCCCCCCCGACGGGAGAGCCACAGATACGCAGTATTTT.

The gene calls are TRBV6-6 and TRBJ1-2; no definite D call. The CDR3 has 13 residues. With 6 bases removed from V and 3 bases from J, the gap between germline ends came to 11 bases. Per germline, CDR1 MNHNY and CDR2 SVGAGI (reference sequence). The CDR3 DNA reads as TGTGCCAGCAGCCTGGACTCAGACTATGGCTACACCTTC. It translates to CASSLDSDYGYTF.

CDR3 in DNA: TGTGCCTGGGACAGCTCCTACGAGCAGTACTTC. This gives the protein CAWDSSYEQYF. The chain uses TRBV30 and TRBJ2-7; weak D call: TRBD1 (5 bases). The CDR3 length is 11 residues. CDR1 and CDR2 (germline): GTSNPN, SVGIG (reference sequence). V lost 5 bases and J lost 0, with 5 bases in between.

In its sample, this clone was seen once. The gene calls are TRBV7-3 and TRBJ2-1, with 16 positions matching TRBD2. The CDR3 is 14 amino acids. J gave up 15 bases and V 4 bases, and 6 bases lay outside the gene matches. Germline lookup yields CDR1 SGHTA and CDR2 FQGTGA. DNA of the CDR3: TGTGCCAGCAGCTCGGGACTAGCGGGGGGGAAGCTGTTCTTC. Its translation: CASSSGLAGGKLFF.

This chain links TRBV29-1 with TRBJ2-7; 10 bases map to TRBD1. The CDR3 has 14 residues. The V gene's germline CDR1 is SQVTM and CDR2 ANQGSEA. The ends lost 6 bases at V and 2 bases at J; junction bases unmatched: 7. CDR3 nucleotides: TGCAGCGTCGCCGGGACAGGGGCAACCTACGAGCAGTACTTC. Protein product: CSVAGTGATYEQYF.